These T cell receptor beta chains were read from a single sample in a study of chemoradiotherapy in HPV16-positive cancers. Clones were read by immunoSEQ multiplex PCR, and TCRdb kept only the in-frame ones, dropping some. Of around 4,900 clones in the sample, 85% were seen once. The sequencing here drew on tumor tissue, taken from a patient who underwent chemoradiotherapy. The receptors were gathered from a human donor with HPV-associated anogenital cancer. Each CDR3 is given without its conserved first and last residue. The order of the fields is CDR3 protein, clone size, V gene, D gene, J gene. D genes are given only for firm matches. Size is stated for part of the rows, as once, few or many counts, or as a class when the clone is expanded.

CDR3 protein: ASSDRGPTSYGYT
clone size: .
V gene: TRBV2
D gene: .
J gene: TRBJ1-2

CDR3 protein: ASSLSPGQKFSGNTIY
clone size: .
V gene: TRBV7-3
D gene: TRBD1
J gene: TRBJ1-3

CDR3 protein: ASSRGQQNSPLH
clone size: few
V gene: TRBV7-2
D gene: .
J gene: TRBJ1-6

CDR3 protein: ASSLERWNEQF
clone size: .
V gene: TRBV5-4
D gene: .
J gene: TRBJ2-1

CDR3 protein: ASSEMGWGTDQETQY
clone size: few
V gene: TRBV6-1
D gene: TRBD1
J gene: TRBJ2-5

CDR3 protein: ASSKLAGALSHTDTQY
clone size: .
V gene: TRBV5-1
D gene: TRBD2
J gene: TRBJ2-3

CDR3 protein: ASSLSPVSAPYNSPLH
clone size: .
V gene: TRBV27
D gene: .
J gene: TRBJ1-6

CDR3 protein: ASSLQLSTDTQY
clone size: few
V gene: TRBV5-8
D gene: .
J gene: TRBJ2-3

CDR3 protein: ATKKSEFYEQY
clone size: .
V gene: TRBV15
D gene: .
J gene: TRBJ2-7

CDR3 protein: ASSVGITGGITDTQY
clone size: large
V gene: TRBV9
D gene: .
J gene: TRBJ2-3

CDR3 protein: ASSSSGASHGYT
clone size: large
V gene: TRBV7-2
D gene: .
J gene: TRBJ1-2

CDR3 protein: SVHRTDYTDTQY
clone size: .
V gene: TRBV29-1
D gene: .
J gene: TRBJ2-3

CDR3 protein: ASSPPRSPPLH
clone size: few
V gene: TRBV7-2
D gene: .
J gene: TRBJ1-6

CDR3 protein: SVWGGLNTEAF
clone size: .
V gene: TRBV29-1
D gene: .
J gene: TRBJ1-1

CDR3 protein: ASSPRSRVLNEKLF
clone size: .
V gene: TRBV7-6
D gene: .
J gene: TRBJ1-4

CDR3 protein: ASSDCDRTLQVGEKLF
clone size: .
V gene: TRBV6-4
D gene: .
J gene: TRBJ1-4

CDR3 protein: ASSLEGGGWYEQF
clone size: .
V gene: TRBV5-1
D gene: .
J gene: TRBJ2-1

CDR3 protein: ASSLFQAADTQY
clone size: .
V gene: TRBV28
D gene: .
J gene: TRBJ2-3

CDR3 protein: ATSREGDEKLF
clone size: once
V gene: TRBV27
D gene: .
J gene: TRBJ1-4

CDR3 protein: AWSTQRGPQLQETQY
clone size: .
V gene: TRBV30
D gene: TRBD2
J gene: TRBJ2-5

CDR3 protein: AINRQGGANEQF
clone size: .
V gene: TRBV10-3
D gene: .
J gene: TRBJ2-1

CDR3 protein: ASSLAPGNTIY
clone size: .
V gene: TRBV7-7
D gene: .
J gene: TRBJ1-3

CDR3 protein: ASIGRLAGGSVAQY
clone size: .
V gene: TRBV25-1
D gene: TRBD2
J gene: TRBJ2-3

CDR3 protein: ASRTSGDQRSKY
clone size: .
V gene: TRBV5-1
D gene: TRBD2
J gene: TRBJ2-3